One sample yielded the 20 T cell receptor beta chains listed below, sequenced in a study of beta chain features in type 1 diabetes. All of the isolated RNA was reverse transcribed, so expressed TCRB transcripts were sequenced. The assay was immunoSEQ multiplex PCR, and TCRdb's table has in-frame clones only and misses some. The table lists 300,000 to 450,000 clones, around 20% of them singletons. Sequences were obtained from naive CD4+ T cells from blood. The receptors were gathered from a woman between 18 and 30 years old in good health.

This clone was seen a handful of times. J is TRBJ2-6 and V is TRBV30; maybe TRBD2 (6 bases). The CDR3 contains 15 residues. V lost 3 bases and J 2 bases, leaving 11 bases between the germline ends. Germline V gene sequence: CDR1 GTSNPN, CDR2 SVGIG (reference sequence). CDR3 DNA sequence: TGTGCCTGGAGGCGGGGAGCGACTGGGGCCAACGTCCTGACTTTC. Amino acid sequence: CAWRRGATGANVLTF.

The chain employs TRBV4-1 and TRBJ2-5, with TRBD1 as a possible D gene (5 bases). The CDR3 contains 16 residues. The V and J ends lost 1 base and 2 bases respectively, with 14 bases between them. CDR1 is MGHRA and CDR2 is YSYEKL in the germline V gene. For the CDR3, the DNA is TGCGCCAGCAGCCAAGGGGTAGGGGCGAATCAAGAGACCCAGTACTTC. This gives the protein CASSQGVGANQETQYF.

This chain joins TRBV18 and TRBJ2-6; D is unresolved. This CDR3 region has 14 residues. The ends were cut back, 3 bases at V and 3 bases at J, with 6 bases in the middle. From germline, CDR1 is KGHSH and CDR2 LQKENI. The CDR3 DNA sequence: TGTGCCAGCTCACCTCTAGATGGGGCCAACGTCCTGACTTTC. This sequence encodes CASSPLDGANVLTF.

This clone was picked up a small number of times. The chain links TRBV12-5 to TRBJ1-2, with TRBD1 identical over 7 bases. CDR1 and CDR2 from the germline V gene are LGHNT and FRNRAP. CDR3 length: 16 amino acids. V was pared by 4 bases and J by 7 bases, with 15 bases of the junction left unmatched. The CDR3 DNA is TGTGCTAGTGGTTCCACGTCGGACAGGCGCCAGGGTGGCTACACCTTC. Translation: CASGSTSDRRQGGYTF.

This clone was detected a few times. The chain links TRBV7-3 to TRBJ2-7; possibly TRBD1 for D (6 bases). CDR3 length equals 13 residues. Germline CDR1 and CDR2: SGHTA and FQGTGA. Deletions cut 3 bases from V and 3 bases from J, with 9 bases between. The CDR3, as DNA: TGTGCCAGCAGCTTCGGACAGCACTACGAGCAGTACTTC. It yields the protein CASSFGQHYEQYF.

In this sample, this clone turned up a few times. CDR3 amino acids: CAWSFRDRGTYEQYF. The CDR3 DNA reads as TGTGCCTGGAGCTTCCGGGACAGGGGAACCTACGAGCAGTACTTC. This rearrangement joins TRBV30 to TRBJ2-7, with 10 positions matching TRBD1. V dropped 3 bases and J dropped 2; count of bases not matched to a gene: 7. The CDR3 sequence is 15 residues long. Germline V gives CDR1 GTSNPN, CDR2 SVGIG (reference sequence).

This clone was counted a few times. A read error may produce the germline difference seen at one junction end. The rearrangement uses TRBV7-2 and TRBJ2-3, with TRBD1 matching over 8 bases. The CDR3 runs 15 residues. Germline assignment: CDR1 SGHTA and CDR2 FQGNSA. Here the CDR3 reads CASTLSTGGTDTQYF. DNA for the CDR3: TGTGCCAGCACCTTATCGACAGGGGGCACAGATACGCAGTATTTT.

The chain uses TRBV5-1 and TRBJ2-1, with D tentatively TRBD1 (6 bases). Germline-derived CDR1 and CDR2 are SGHRS and YFSETQ. V gave up 3 bases and J gave up 7 bases, with 17 bases separating them. The CDR3 consists of 15 residues. CDR3 sequence: CASSSGSGRGNEQFF. The CDR3 bases are TGCGCCAGCAGCTCGGGGTCCGGTAGGGGGAATGAGCAGTTCTTC. The full variable domain, completed using reference TRBV5-1 and TRBJ2-1, is KAGVTQTPRYLIKTRGQQVTLSCSPISGHRSVSWYQQTPGQGLQFLFEYFSETQRNKGNFPGRFSGRQFSNSRSEMNVSTLELGDSALYLCASSSGSGRGNEQFFGPGTRLTVL.

This clone came up a few times. This chain links TRBV13 with TRBJ2-3; possible D gene TRBD2, 6 bases. V shed 3 bases and J shed 10 bases, with 32 bases lying between them. Looked up from germline, CDR1 is PRHDT and CDR2 is FYEKMQ (reference sequence). This CDR3 spans 19 amino acids. CDR3 sequence (DNA): TGTGCCAGCAGCTTGGACCGCTATTCAGACAGCCGGGGGAGGTCTGCGCAGTATTTT. As protein: CASSLDRYSDSRGRSAQYF.

The chain has TRBV11-1 and TRBJ1-5; possible D gene TRBD1, 6 bases. This CDR3 contains 15 residues. The V end lost 5 bases, the J end lost 5 bases, and 16 bases lay between the germline ends. Per the germline V gene, CDR1 is SGHAT and CDR2 is FQDESV (reference sequence). The CDR3 DNA reads TGTGCCAGCAGCCTAGGGACATTCCCGGATCAGCCCCAGCATTTT. Amino acid sequence: CASSLGTFPDQPQHF.

The gene calls are TRBV14 and TRBJ2-7, with D possibly matching TRBD1 (5 bases). In germline, CDR1 is SGHDN, CDR2 FVKESK. This CDR3 spans 13 amino acids. V was pared by 10 bases and J by 6 bases, with 19 bases between. The CDR3 DNA reads as TGTGCCACCAGGTCCCAGGGTCGTTCCGAGCAGTACTTC. Translation: CATRSQGRSEQYF.

The chain has TRBV18 and TRBJ2-5, with D possibly TRBD1 on 6 matching bases. V was clipped by 6 bases and J by 3 bases, with 14 bases between them. Germline V lookup: CDR1 KGHSH, CDR2 LQKENI. The CDR3 loop spans 14 amino acids. Here the CDR3 reads CASSSAWTEETQYF. CDR3 bases: TGTGCCAGCTCTTCGGCCTGGACAGAAGAGACCCAGTACTTC.

The sample holds a few counts of this clone. The CDR3 region is CASSLATGWQETQYF. In nucleotides, the CDR3 is TGCGCCAGCAGCTTGGCCACAGGGTGGCAAGAGACCCAGTACTTC. This chain connects TRBV5-1 to TRBJ2-5; TRBD1 is a possible D gene (6 bases). The length of the CDR3 is 15 residues. Germline V CDR1 and CDR2: SGHRS, YFSETQ. Trimming took 0 bases from V and 2 from J, leaving 11 bases between them.

The J gene is TRBJ1-1, the V gene TRBV5-1; TRBD1 might be the D (6 bases). CDR1 and CDR2 (germline): SGHRS, YFSETQ. Trimming shortened V by 5 bases and J by 1 base, and 9 bases separated the two germline ends. CDR3 size: 13 residues. The CDR3 loop is CASRVTGNTEAFF. For the CDR3, the DNA is TGCGCCAGCAGGGTGACAGGGAACACTGAAGCTTTCTTT.

The V gene is TRBV19, the J gene TRBJ1-1; D is unresolved. This CDR3 region has 12 residues. V lost 4 bases and J lost 5, with 8 bases in between. Germline CDR1 is LNHDA and CDR2 is SQIVND (reference sequence). CDR3 DNA sequence: TGTGCCAGTAGTACCCGACAAACTGAAGCTTTCTTT. Encoded protein: CASSTRQTEAFF.

This clone has a handful of counts. The V gene is TRBV5-4, the J gene TRBJ2-7; D is possibly TRBD2 (5 bases). The CDR3 totals 14 residues. The V gene lost 7 bases and the J gene lost 0 bases, with 14 bases spanning the gap. CDR1 is SGHNT and CDR2 is YYREEE in the germline V gene (reference sequence). The CDR3 region has the DNA TGTGCCAGCGGACCCGGCGGACTCTCCTACGAGCAGTACTTC. Its protein is CASGPGGLSYEQYF.

This clone was recorded a few times. The chain uses TRBV15 and TRBJ2-7; the D is unclear. Germline loops: CDR1 LNHNV, CDR2 YYDKDF (reference sequence). This CDR3 has 17 residues. V was shortened by 0 bases and J by 1 base, with 16 bases between the two germline ends. In nucleotides, the CDR3 is TGTGCCACCAGCAGAGATCAATTAGGTCCGACTTCCTACGAGCAGTACTTC. As protein: CATSRDQLGPTSYEQYF.

The gene calls are TRBV7-9 and TRBJ1-3; D unclear. The CDR3 is 14 residues long. CDR1 is SEHNR and CDR2 is FQNEAQ in the germline V gene (reference sequence). Trimming cost V 3 bases and J 0 bases, with 6 bases left between them. The DNA for the CDR3 is TGTGCCAGCAGCTTTACGAGCTCTGGAAACACCATATATTTT. Translation: CASSFTSSGNTIYF.

The J gene is TRBJ2-1, the V gene TRBV7-8; the match to TRBD2 covers 11 bases. Germline V lookup: CDR1 SGHVS, CDR2 FQNEAQ. After removal of 1 base from V and 8 bases from J, the junction contained 4 bases not matched to a gene. CDR3 length: 15 residues. The CDR3 spells CASSLVAGGPHEQFF. The CDR3 nucleotides are TGTGCCAGCAGCTTAGTAGCGGGAGGGCCCCATGAGCAGTTCTTC. The full variable domain, with the rest looked up from reference TRBV7-8 and TRBJ2-1, is GAGVSQSPRYKVAKRGQDVALRCDPISGHVSLFWYQQALGQGPEFLTYFQNEAQLDKSGLPSDRFFAERPEGSVSTLKIQRTQQEDSAVYLCASSLVAGGPHEQFFGPGTRLTVL.

This clone was picked up a small number of times. The gene calls are TRBV29-1 and TRBJ1-2; 10 bases fit TRBD1. The CDR3 loop spans 12 amino acids. Germline V gives CDR1 SQVTM, CDR2 ANQGSEA. V shed 4 bases and J 6 bases; nucleotides not matched to a gene: 2. CDR3 coding DNA: TGCAGCGTTGCCGGGACAGGGGATGGCTACACCTTC. It specifies CSVAGTGDGYTF. The entire variable domain, with the rest obtained from reference TRBV29-1 and TRBJ1-2, is as follows: SAVISQKPSRDICQRGTSLTIQCQVDSQVTMMFWYRQQPGQSLTLIATANQGSEATYESGFVIDKFPISRPNLTFSTLTVSNMSPEDSSIYLCSVAGTGDGYTFGSGTRLTVV.